What follows are 18 T cell receptor beta chains derived from one specimen sequenced in a study of T cells in Graves' hyperthyroidism and ophthalmopathy. Regions amplified from RNA transcripts were the TCR beta CDR3 regions. Initially, a first-round RT-PCR of the TCR CDR3 employed the HTBI primer set. TCRdb reprocessed the multiplex PCR reads with MiXCR, giving one entry per CDR3 protein. The top ten hold over 15% of the sample, which has about 480,000 distinct CDR3 sequences, 13% to 15% seen once. Sequencing was done on a sample of blood. The receptors come from a woman younger than 35 with Graves' hyperthyroidism.

This clonotype was found many times. The chain uses TRBV19 and TRBJ2-6, with D perhaps matching TRBD1 or TRBD2 (5 bases each). V was cut by 2 bases and J by 3 bases, with 8 bases left in between. CDR1 and CDR2 from the germline V gene are LNHDA and SQIVND (reference sequence). The CDR3 spans 15 residues. The CDR3 DNA sequence: TGTGCCAGTAGTATACCGGGGCTTGGGGCCAACGTCCTGACTTTC. Translating gives CASSIPGLGANVLTF.

V usage is TRBV5-6 and J usage is TRBJ2-5; 9 nucleotides align to TRBD1. With V trimmed by 3 bases and J by 3 bases, 6 bases remained unmatched. The CDR3 is made up of 15 amino acids. CDR1 is SGHDT and CDR2 is YYEEEE in the germline V gene. The CDR3 DNA sequence: TGTGCCAGCAGCTCTCCCAGGACAGGGGAAGAGACCCAGTACTTC. Its protein is CASSSPRTGEETQYF.

This clonotype was seen a handful of times. This CDR3 is CASSSAGTANTEAFF. CDR3 nucleotides: TGTGCCAGCAGTTCCGCAGGGACGGCGAACACTGAAGCTTTCTTT. The J gene is TRBJ1-1, the V gene TRBV28; tentatively, D is TRBD1 (5 bases). The V gene's germline CDR1 is MDHEN and CDR2 SYDVKM. Between the trimmed V and J ends, which lost 4 bases and 1 base, there was a span of 13 bases. This CDR3 has 15 amino acids.

This clonotype was observed a few times. V is TRBV7-8 and J is TRBJ2-5, with a tentative D call TRBD1 (6 bases). The V gene lost 5 bases and the J gene lost 1 base, with 11 bases spanning the gap. This CDR3 is 14 amino acids long. The germline V gene has CDR1 SGHVS and CDR2 FQNEAQ. CDR3 in DNA: TGTGCCAGCAGCAATGGGGGCCCCCAAGAGACCCAGTACTTC. This codes for CASSNGGPQETQYF.

This clonotype has ten or more counts. V usage is TRBV11-3 and J usage is TRBJ2-4; D ambiguous. Trimming left V 4 bases short and J 5 bases short, with 9 bases between. The CDR3 is 13 amino acids. Germline-derived CDR1 and CDR2 are SGHNT and YENEEA. For the CDR3, the DNA is TGTGCCAGCAGCTCCAGAGAGCAAAACATTCAGTACTTC. Its protein is CASSSREQNIQYF.

This clonotype has at least ten counts. The chain carries TRBV12-3 or TRBV12-4 and TRBJ2-1; 10 bases are a match to TRBD2. V was pared by 6 bases and J by 11 bases, with 10 bases of the junction left unmatched. CDR3 length equals 14 residues. The CDR3 DNA sequence: TGTGCCAGCAGCTTCAGCGGGAGGGCCGTTCAGCAGTTCTTC. This translates into CASSFSGRAVQQFF.

Details on this clonotype: A much larger clone lies a single base off, so this may be a read error. The V call is TRBV7-2, the J call TRBJ1-3; D ambiguous. The CDR3 is 13 amino acids. CDR1 is SGHTA and CDR2 is FQGNSA in the germline V gene. In DNA, the CDR3 is TGTGTCAGCAGCCCCCCGGCTGGAAACACCATATATTTT. Translating gives CVSSPPAGNTIYF.

The chain links TRBV9 to TRBJ1-2; D gene uncertain. Trimming shortened V by 0 bases and J by 2 bases, and 8 bases separated the two germline ends. This CDR3 is built from 14 residues. From germline, CDR1 is SGDLS and CDR2 YYNGEE. The CDR3 nucleotides read TGTGCCAGCAGCGTAGCGGTACAGAACTATGGCTACACCTTC. Amino acid sequence: CASSVAVQNYGYTF.

At least ten counts were recorded for this clonotype. The chain uses TRBV3-1 and TRBJ1-5; D unclear. Germline lookup yields CDR1 LGHDT and CDR2 YNNKEL (reference sequence). V was trimmed by 1 base and J by 4 bases, leaving 8 bases between them. There are 14 residues in the CDR3. CDR3 DNA: TGTGCCAGCAGCCAAGGCCAGGAGAATCAGCCCCAGCATTTT. Amino acids: CASSQGQENQPQHF.

This clonotype was detected ten times or more. This chain joins TRBV2 and TRBJ2-1; D is unclear. Between the trimmed V and J ends, which lost 4 bases and 3 bases, there was a span of 10 bases. The CDR3 length is 14 residues. CDR1 is SNHLY and CDR2 is FYNNEI in the germline V gene. CDR3 loop: CASSVGSYYNEQFF. The DNA of the CDR3 is TGTGCCAGCAGTGTCGGCTCCTACTACAATGAGCAGTTCTTC. The full variable domain, completed using reference TRBV2 and TRBJ2-1, is EPEVTQTPSHQVTQMGQEVILRCVPISNHLYFYWYRQILGQKVEFLVSFYNNEISEKSEIFDDQFSVERPDGSNFTLKIRSTKLEDSAMYFCASSVGSYYNEQFFGPGTRLTVL.

This clonotype was detected many times. The chain combines TRBV30 with TRBJ1-1; D not certain. The V end was cut by 1 base, the J end by 6 bases, with 9 bases between. CDR1 GTSNPN and CDR2 SVGIG come from the germline V gene (reference sequence). There are 12 residues in the CDR3. CDR3 region: CAWSAVRAEAFF. CDR3 DNA: TGTGCCTGGAGTGCGGTGAGGGCTGAAGCTTTCTTT.

This clonotype was detected only once. J is TRBJ2-7 and V is TRBV5-5; the D gene is possibly TRBD2 (6 bases). Germline CDR1 reads SGHKS; CDR2 reads YYEKEE (reference sequence). V lost 0 bases and J 4 bases, leaving 11 bases between the germline ends. The CDR3 spans 14 residues. The CDR3 here is CASSLEGLLYEQYF. CDR3 bases: TGTGCCAGCAGCTTGGAGGGACTGTTATACGAGCAGTACTTC.

In its sample, this clonotype was seen many times. This chain links TRBV18 with TRBJ2-7; 7 bases match TRBD1. The CDR3 contains 14 residues. After removal of 3 bases from V and 1 base from J, the junction contained 3 bases not matched to a gene. CDR1 and CDR2 from the germline V gene are KGHSH and LQKENI. CDR3 in DNA: TGTGCCAGCTCACCGGGGACAGTTTCCTACGAGCAGTACTTC. Translation: CASSPGTVSYEQYF.

This clonotype was seen ten or more times. V usage is TRBV5-1 and J usage is TRBJ2-7, with TRBD1 as a possible D gene (5 bases). This CDR3 has 12 residues. Trimming cost V 7 bases and J 6 bases, with 14 bases left between them. CDR1 SGHRS and CDR2 YFSETQ come from the germline V gene. CDR3 DNA: TGCGCCAGCTCCAGGGTGTTCGGCGAGCAGTACTTC. This codes for CASSRVFGEQYF. Filled out from reference TRBV5-1 and TRBJ2-7, the complete variable domain reads KAGVTQTPRYLIKTRGQQVTLSCSPISGHRSVSWYQQTPGQGLQFLFEYFSETQRNKGNFPGRFSGRQFSNSRSEMNVSTLELGDSALYLCASSRVFGEQYFGPGTRLTVT.

The rearrangement uses TRBV12-3 or TRBV12-4 and TRBJ2-1; D is undetermined. CDR3 length: 14 amino acids. V was clipped by 5 bases and J by 8 bases, with 16 bases between them. The CDR3 nucleotides read TGTGCCAGCAGTCCGGGCCCTAATGTGGATGAGCAGTTCTTC. It translates to CASSPGPNVDEQFF.

This clonotype was seen many times. The chain uses TRBV6-1 and TRBJ2-7, with TRBD2 as a possible D gene (6 bases). In germline, CDR1 is MNHNS, CDR2 SASEGT. This CDR3 is built from 15 residues. Trimming cost V 9 bases and J 0 bases, with 18 bases left between them. This CDR3 is CARRPLAISSYEQYV. The CDR3 DNA follows: TGTGCCAGACGACCCCTAGCGATCAGCTCCTACGAGCAGTACGTC.

The table lists this clonotype with many counts. CDR3 sequence (DNA): TGTGCCAGCAGTGGGCCCGCGGAGGTGTTGGGAAACATTCAGTACTTC. Amino acid sequence: CASSGPAEVLGNIQYF. This chain joins TRBV7-9 and TRBJ2-4, with a tentative D call TRBD2 (5 bases). Between the trimmed V and J ends, which lost 6 bases and 6 bases, there was a span of 21 bases. This CDR3 region has 16 residues. Germline V gene data show CDR1 as SEHNR and CDR2 as FQNEAQ (reference sequence).

This clonotype came up many times. V usage is TRBV19 and J usage is TRBJ2-5, with 15 bases matching TRBD2. Unmatched junction bases numbered 4, after V lost 4 bases and J lost 4 bases. The CDR3 contains 16 residues. CDR1 and CDR2 from the germline V gene are LNHDA and SQIVND (reference sequence). CDR3 sequence (DNA): TGTGCCAGTAGTAACCCGGGACTAGCGGGAGGAGAGACCCAGTACTTC. Translating gives CASSNPGLAGGETQYF.